The text below deals with one T cell receptor (beta chain). Antigen: not known. Per the germline V gene, CDR1 is SEHNR and CDR2 is FQNEAQ (reference sequence). The V gene end was trimmed by 7 bases and the J gene end by 12 bases; junction bases not matched to a gene: 9. The CDR3 is 12 amino acids. Use of 60 Vbeta and 13 Jbeta primers characterized the PCR. The repertoire was sequenced with immunoSEQ multiplex PCR; TCRdb's copy has only in-frame clones and lacks some. Counted here are about 150,000 clones, roughly 70% occurring once; the ten biggest clones make up 6% to 8.5%. This specimen comes from a study of cytomegalovirus exposure and HLA in healthy donors. Notes on the study in general: An analysis that came later showed most CMV-associated TCR beta chains appearing HLA-restricted.

The sequenced material came from PBMCs. The J gene is TRBJ2-3, the V gene TRBV7-9, with 8 bases aligning to TRBD1. The clonotype originates from a man aged 30-40 years in good health and CMV-seronegative. DNA of the CDR3: TGTGCCAGCACCCTACCCGGGACAGGACAGTATTTT. Protein product: CASTLPGTGQYF.